This TCR beta chain was sequenced during a study of CD8+ T cells in alopecia areata. cDNA reverse transcribed from extracted RNA served as the sequencing template. The data were produced by immunoSEQ multiplex PCR, yet TCRdb's version contains in-frame clones alone and is incomplete. The sample has 210,000 or so clones, more than 60% seen once. This clone was picked up a small number of times. Its antigen remains unidentified. The treatment denotes: oral pan-JAK inhibitor, 5-10 mg twice daily. V shed 0 bases and J 2 bases; nucleotides not matched to a gene: 1. The length of the CDR3 is 14 residues. Per the germline V gene, CDR1 is SGHRS and CDR2 is YFSETQ. The study, taken as a whole, reports: While patients received tofacitinib, many expanded lesional clones remained present in scalp and blood.

The input for sequencing was CD4+ T cells sorted from blood, taken at approximately week 42, from a patient treated with tofacitinib. The origin of this receptor is a human donor with alopecia areata. This chain joins TRBV5-1 and TRBJ2-7; 8 nucleotides line up with TRBD1. The CDR3: CASSLGTGTYEQYF. CDR3 coding DNA: TGCGCCAGCAGCTTGGGGACAGGGACCTACGAGCAGTACTTC. The full variable domain, with the rest looked up from reference TRBV5-1 and TRBJ2-7, is KAGVTQTPRYLIKTRGQQVTLSCSPISGHRSVSWYQQTPGQGLQFLFEYFSETQRNKGNFPGRFSGRQFSNSRSEMNVSTLELGDSALYLCASSLGTGTYEQYFGPGTRLTVT.